Listed below are T cell receptor beta chains from one sample, sequenced in a study of T cell changes during pregnancy in multiple sclerosis. Profiling relied on immunoSEQ multiplex PCR, and the TCRdb table lists in-frame clones only, not all of them. This table has 60,000 to 85,000 clones, roughly 90% appearing once. The input for sequencing was peripheral blood, taken after pregnancy. The receptors originated from a female donor in good health, enrolled as a control in a pregnancy study. CDR3s include the opening cysteine and the closing phenylalanine or tryptophan. Fields, in order: J gene, clone size, V gene, D gene, CDR3 DNA, CDR3 protein. The D gene is left open where the match is weak. Expanded clones are given a class, and other clones once, few, many or no size at all.

J gene: TRBJ2-1
clone size: NA
V gene: TRBV18
D gene: TRBD2
CDR3 DNA: TGTGCCAGCTCACCACCGAGCCGTCTAGCGGGAGTCAGTGAGCAGTTCTTC
CDR3 protein: CASSPPSRLAGVSEQFF

J gene: TRBJ2-7
clone size: NA
V gene: TRBV6-1
D gene: TRBD1
CDR3 DNA: TGTGCCAGCAGTGGTCATGGACAGGGTCGGGACGAGCAGTACTTC
CDR3 protein: CASSGHGQGRDEQYF

J gene: TRBJ1-2
clone size: NA
V gene: TRBV5-1
D gene: TRBD1
CDR3 DNA: TGCGCCAGCAGCACACCGGGACAGATGAACTATGGCTACACCTTC
CDR3 protein: CASSTPGQMNYGYTF

J gene: TRBJ2-4
clone size: NA
V gene: TRBV4-2
D gene: TRBD2
CDR3 DNA: TGTGCCAGCAGCCCCACTAGCGCTCTAGCCAAAAACATTCAGTACTTC
CDR3 protein: CASSPTSALAKNIQYF

J gene: TRBJ2-3
clone size: NA
V gene: TRBV28
D gene: NA
CDR3 DNA: TGTGCCAGCAGTTTCGGGACAATTAGCACAGATACGCAGTATTTT
CDR3 protein: CASSFGTISTDTQYF

J gene: TRBJ2-1
clone size: NA
V gene: TRBV27
D gene: NA
CDR3 DNA: TGTGCCAGCAGTGAGGACAGACTCAATGAGCAGTTCTTC
CDR3 protein: CASSEDRLNEQFF

J gene: TRBJ2-3
clone size: NA
V gene: TRBV27
D gene: TRBD2
CDR3 DNA: TGTGCCAGCAGTTCCCGAGGTAGGGGACTAGCGGTACTACCAACCAGCACAGATACGCAGTATTTT
CDR3 protein: CASSSRGRGLAVLPTSTDTQYF

J gene: TRBJ2-3
clone size: NA
V gene: TRBV5-4
D gene: TRBD1
CDR3 DNA: TGTGCCAGCAGCCAGGACAGGGGGCGAGTAGATACGCAGTATTTT
CDR3 protein: CASSQDRGRVDTQYF

J gene: TRBJ1-4
clone size: NA
V gene: TRBV5-4
D gene: TRBD1
CDR3 DNA: TGTGCCAGCAGTTCCCGAGGACAGGGTTATGAAAAACTGTTTTTT
CDR3 protein: CASSSRGQGYEKLFF

J gene: TRBJ1-3
clone size: once
V gene: TRBV7-6
D gene: NA
CDR3 DNA: TGTGCCAGCAGCGAGGGTCCGAGGGACACCATATATTTT
CDR3 protein: CASSEGPRDTIYF

J gene: TRBJ2-1
clone size: NA
V gene: TRBV7-2
D gene: TRBD1
CDR3 DNA: TGTGCCAGCAGCCTGGAGTCCGGGACAGTTTACAATGAGCAGTTCTTC
CDR3 protein: CASSLESGTVYNEQFF

J gene: TRBJ2-7
clone size: NA
V gene: TRBV27
D gene: TRBD1
CDR3 DNA: TGTGCCAGCAGTTTAGTGACAGGGGGCTACGAGCAGTACTTC
CDR3 protein: CASSLVTGGYEQYF

J gene: TRBJ2-1
clone size: NA
V gene: TRBV7-9
D gene: NA
CDR3 DNA: TGTGCCAGCAGCTTAGTGGGGGGCCGGGGGGATGAGCAGTTCTTC
CDR3 protein: CASSLVGGRGDEQFF

J gene: TRBJ1-2
clone size: NA
V gene: TRBV6-1
D gene: NA
CDR3 DNA: TGTGCCAGCAGTGAAGACCCCAGGGGCTATGGCTACACCTTC
CDR3 protein: CASSEDPRGYGYTF

J gene: TRBJ1-1
clone size: NA
V gene: TRBV19
D gene: NA
CDR3 DNA: TGTGCCAGTAGTGACGCACTAAAGATGAACACTGAAGCTTTCTTT
CDR3 protein: CASSDALKMNTEAFF

J gene: TRBJ2-5
clone size: NA
V gene: TRBV6-6
D gene: NA
CDR3 DNA: TGTGCCAGCAGCCGAGGACAGAATCAAGAGACCCAGTACTTC
CDR3 protein: CASSRGQNQETQYF

J gene: TRBJ2-5
clone size: NA
V gene: TRBV10-3
D gene: NA
CDR3 DNA: TGTGCCATCAGTGAGAGGGGTCGGGCACTAGCAGAGACCCAGTACTTC
CDR3 protein: CAISERGRALAETQYF

J gene: TRBJ2-3
clone size: NA
V gene: TRBV2
D gene: NA
CDR3 DNA: TGTGCCAGCAGTGAAGGGACAGCCAGCACAGATACGCAGTATTTT
CDR3 protein: CASSEGTASTDTQYF

J gene: TRBJ1-5
clone size: NA
V gene: TRBV7-6
D gene: NA
CDR3 DNA: TGTGCCAGCAGCTTAGGGGGGACTGACCAGCCCCAGCATTTT
CDR3 protein: CASSLGGTDQPQHF

J gene: TRBJ1-2
clone size: NA
V gene: TRBV21-1
D gene: NA
CDR3 DNA: TGTGCCAGCAGCCCCTGGAGGGGAAGGCGCTACGGCTACACCTTC
CDR3 protein: CASSPWRGRRYGYTF

J gene: TRBJ2-5
clone size: NA
V gene: TRBV5-8
D gene: TRBD1
CDR3 DNA: TGTGCCAGCACCCCGGGACAGGGAGGGGGAGAGACCCAGTACTTC
CDR3 protein: CASTPGQGGGETQYF

J gene: TRBJ2-7
clone size: NA
V gene: TRBV28
D gene: NA
CDR3 DNA: TGTGCCAGCAGCCCTCTAGGCGGGATACTTCTCTACGAGCAGTACTTC
CDR3 protein: CASSPLGGILLYEQYF

J gene: TRBJ1-4
clone size: NA
V gene: TRBV6-4
D gene: NA
CDR3 DNA: TGTGCCAGTCGGACAGAACTTGCAACTAATGAAAAACTGTTTTTT
CDR3 protein: CASRTELATNEKLFF

J gene: TRBJ1-6
clone size: NA
V gene: TRBV11-2
D gene: NA
CDR3 DNA: TGTGCCAGCAGCTTAGCACCCGGGGATAATTCACCCCTCCACTTT
CDR3 protein: CASSLAPGDNSPLHF

J gene: TRBJ2-7
clone size: NA
V gene: TRBV7-8
D gene: TRBD1
CDR3 DNA: TGTGCCAGCAACCCCGCTTATAGGGGGCCCTACGAGCAGTACTTC
CDR3 protein: CASNPAYRGPYEQYF

J gene: TRBJ2-3
clone size: NA
V gene: TRBV5-1
D gene: TRBD2
CDR3 DNA: TGCGCCAGCAGCCCAACTAGCGGGGGAGGACATACGCAGTATTTT
CDR3 protein: CASSPTSGGGHTQYF

J gene: TRBJ1-1
clone size: NA
V gene: TRBV9
D gene: NA
CDR3 DNA: TGTGCCAGCAGCGTAATGTTTGGAGATGAAGCTTTCTTT
CDR3 protein: CASSVMFGDEAFF

J gene: TRBJ2-4
clone size: NA
V gene: TRBV27
D gene: TRBD2
CDR3 DNA: TGTGCCAGCAGTTTGGGGCTAGCGGGAGGAGGCAAAAACATTCAGTACTTC
CDR3 protein: CASSLGLAGGGKNIQYF

J gene: TRBJ2-7
clone size: NA
V gene: TRBV6-5
D gene: TRBD2
CDR3 DNA: TGTGCCAGCAGACTAGCGGGAGGTGGGGATTACGAGCAGTACTTC
CDR3 protein: CASRLAGGGDYEQYF

J gene: TRBJ1-6
clone size: NA
V gene: TRBV18
D gene: NA
CDR3 DNA: TGTGCCAGCTCACCGTCTAGGGAGCGGGCTCCCCTCCACTTT
CDR3 protein: CASSPSRERAPLHF

J gene: TRBJ1-1
clone size: NA
V gene: TRBV7-9
D gene: NA
CDR3 DNA: TGTGCCAGCAGCCTAGAGCAGGGTAGGAACACTGAAGCTTTCTTT
CDR3 protein: CASSLEQGRNTEAFF

J gene: TRBJ1-1
clone size: NA
V gene: TRBV19
D gene: NA
CDR3 DNA: TGTGCCAGTAGTATCCCCAGGGCGCGAACTGAAGCTTTCTTT
CDR3 protein: CASSIPRARTEAFF

J gene: TRBJ2-1
clone size: NA
V gene: TRBV5-1
D gene: TRBD1
CDR3 DNA: TGCGCCAGCAGTTCCACCGGGACAGGGTACAATGAGCAGTTCTTC
CDR3 protein: CASSSTGTGYNEQFF

J gene: TRBJ1-6
clone size: few
V gene: TRBV6-5
D gene: TRBD1
CDR3 DNA: TGTGCCAGCAGTTACGCCGGACAGGGTAATTCACCCCTCCACTTT
CDR3 protein: CASSYAGQGNSPLHF

J gene: TRBJ1-2
clone size: NA
V gene: TRBV7-2
D gene: TRBD1
CDR3 DNA: TGTGCCAGCAGATTACAGGGGGCGGGAGGCTACACCTTC
CDR3 protein: CASRLQGAGGYTF

J gene: TRBJ2-7
clone size: NA
V gene: TRBV15
D gene: NA
CDR3 DNA: TGTGCCACCAGCAGAGATGACAAGAGTGGGCAGTACTTC
CDR3 protein: CATSRDDKSGQYF

J gene: TRBJ1-1
clone size: NA
V gene: TRBV18
D gene: TRBD1
CDR3 DNA: TGTGCCAGCTCACCGGGGACAGATGAAGCTTTCTTT
CDR3 protein: CASSPGTDEAFF

J gene: TRBJ2-1
clone size: NA
V gene: TRBV30
D gene: TRBD2
CDR3 DNA: TGTGCCTGGATCGGTGGACTAGCGGGAGAGGGGCAGTTCTTC
CDR3 protein: CAWIGGLAGEGQFF

J gene: TRBJ2-5
clone size: NA
V gene: TRBV29-1
D gene: TRBD1
CDR3 DNA: TGCAGCGTGGCAGGGGGATCGGGACAAGAGACCCAGTACTTC
CDR3 protein: CSVAGGSGQETQYF

J gene: TRBJ2-7
clone size: NA
V gene: TRBV7-3
D gene: TRBD1
CDR3 DNA: TGTGCCAGCAGCCTGGGACAGGGGACATACTACGAGCAGTACTTC
CDR3 protein: CASSLGQGTYYEQYF

J gene: TRBJ2-5
clone size: NA
V gene: TRBV5-4
D gene: TRBD2
CDR3 DNA: TGTGCCAGCAGCTTGGGGACTAGCGGGCAAGAGACCCAGTACTTC
CDR3 protein: CASSLGTSGQETQYF

J gene: TRBJ2-3
clone size: NA
V gene: TRBV6-4
D gene: NA
CDR3 DNA: TGTGCCAGCAGTGAAGTAAGGGCAGGGGGCACAGATACGCAGTATTTT
CDR3 protein: CASSEVRAGGTDTQYF

J gene: TRBJ1-2
clone size: NA
V gene: TRBV5-1
D gene: NA
CDR3 DNA: TGCGCCAGCAGCTACTCATCGGAGCGAACCTCGTACGCCTTC
CDR3 protein: CASSYSSERTSYAF

J gene: TRBJ2-5
clone size: NA
V gene: TRBV5-1
D gene: TRBD2
CDR3 DNA: TGCGCCAGCAGCAGAATAGGGAGGGCCCGGTCTGAGACCCAGTACTTC
CDR3 protein: CASSRIGRARSETQYF

J gene: TRBJ2-2
clone size: few
V gene: TRBV5-6
D gene: TRBD2
CDR3 DNA: TGTGCCAGCAGCTTTAGCGGGACCATCGTAGGGGAGCTGTTTTTT
CDR3 protein: CASSFSGTIVGELFF